A selection of T cell receptor beta chains follows, all from one sample in a study of CD8 T cells in ankylosing spondylitis. Each CDR3 protein is one row after TCRdb ran MiXCR on the 5' RACE reads. Among some 39,000 distinct CDR3 sequences listed, roughly 13% were seen once. The sequencing input was synovial fluid, either unsorted or a sorted T cell fraction (not recorded which). These receptors originate from a male donor with ankylosing spondylitis. CDR3s include the opening cysteine and the closing phenylalanine or tryptophan. The D gene is left open where the match is weak. Where a row states a size, it is once, few, many or the class of an expanded clone; other rows omit it.

abundance	v_gene	j_gene	d_gene	CDR3nt	CDR3aa
many	TRBV2	TRBJ2-5	.	TGTGCCAGAGAGGAACCTCTCGCCCTACAAGAGACCCAGTACTTC	CAREEPLALQETQYF
.	TRBV9	TRBJ1-5	.	TGTGCCAGCAGCGTAGGTGCAGGGAGCCAGCCCCAGCATTTT	CASSVGAGSQPQHF
.	TRBV5-1	TRBJ1-1	TRBD1	TGCGCCAGCAGCTTCGACAGGGGGTGGATCACTGAAGCTTTCTTT	CASSFDRGWITEAFF
.	TRBV5-1	TRBJ2-5	.	TGCGCCAGCAGCTTGAACGGAAGGGAAGAGACCCAGTACTTC	CASSLNGREETQYF
many	TRBV4-3	TRBJ2-7	.	TGCGCCAGCAGCCAAGGCGCCTACACTTCCTACGAGCAGTACTTC	CASSQGAYTSYEQYF
few	TRBV6-1	TRBJ1-3	.	TGTGCCAGCAGTGAAAGACCGGACTCTGGAAACACCATATATTTT	CASSERPDSGNTIYF
.	TRBV16	TRBJ2-7	.	TGTGCCAGCAGCCGGTCGGCCCAGGGGTCCGGAAGCGAGCAGTACTTC	CASSRSAQGSGSEQYF
few	TRBV6-2/TRBV6-3	TRBJ2-7	.	TGTGCCAGCAGTTGGAGTCCAGGATCCTACGAGCAGTACTTC	CASSWSPGSYEQYF
many	TRBV7-9	TRBJ1-2	.	TGTGCCAGCAGCCCTGGGAAAGGCTACACCTTC	CASSPGKGYTF
.	TRBV7-2	TRBJ1-2	.	TGTGCCAGCAGCGTCGGGGCAAGCTATGGCTACACCTTC	CASSVGASYGYTF
few	TRBV4-1	TRBJ2-3	TRBD2	TGCGCCAGCAGCCAAACAAGGAAGGGGGCCTTCGGACTAGCGGGCTACTCTAGCACAGATACGCAGTATTTT	CASSQTRKGAFGLAGYSSTDTQYF
.	TRBV9	TRBJ1-1	.	TGTGCCAGCACCCCGGTTTGTGAAGCTTTCTTT	CASTPVCEAFF
.	TRBV7-9	TRBJ1-2	TRBD1	TGTGCCAGCAGCCCGGGACAGGACCCTAGTTCCTACACCTTC	CASSPGQDPSSYTF
.	TRBV4-3	TRBJ2-7	TRBD1	TGCGCCAGCAGCCACGGACAGGGAGGCGAGCAGTACTTC	CASSHGQGGEQYF
.	TRBV20-1	TRBJ2-5	.	TGCAGGGCGGGACATGACCCTCAAGAGACCCAGTACTTC	CRAGHDPQETQYF
many	TRBV9	TRBJ2-1	.	TGTGCCAGCAGCGCCCGCTACGAACTCTCCTACAATGAGCAGTTCTTC	CASSARYELSYNEQFF
few	TRBV9	TRBJ2-5	TRBD2	TGTGCCAGCAGCTACTCAGGTAGCGGGGGAGAGACCCAGTACTTC	CASSYSGSGGETQYF
few	TRBV4-3	TRBJ1-1	.	TGCGCCAGCAGCCAAGACTTGACCTTGAGAGTCACTGAAGCTTTCTTT	CASSQDLTLRVTEAFF
few	TRBV7-2	TRBJ1-1	.	TGTGCCAGCAGCTTGGACCTCAAGACTCTGAACACTGAAGCTTTCTTT	CASSLDLKTLNTEAFF
.	TRBV20-1	TRBJ1-5	.	TGCAGTGCTAGGGCTCTAAATCAGCCCCAGCATTTT	CSARALNQPQHF
.	TRBV7-2	TRBJ2-1	TRBD2	TGTGCCAGCAGCTTACCAGCGGGAGGAGGCAATGAGCAGTTCTTC	CASSLPAGGGNEQFF
.	TRBV20-1	TRBJ2-5	.	TGCAGTGCTCCACAGGCGTACCAAGAGACCCAGTACTTC	CSAPQAYQETQYF
few	TRBV9	TRBJ1-2	TRBD1	TGTGCCAGCAGCCTCCGGGACAGGCTGAGGGGCTACACCTTC	CASSLRDRLRGYTF
.	TRBV6-5	TRBJ2-4	TRBD1	TGTGCCAGCAGTTATAGAGGGGGCCAGTACTTC	CASSYRGGQYF
many	TRBV20-1	TRBJ1-3	.	TGCAGTGCTAGCTCTGGAAACACCATATATTTT	CSASSGNTIYF
.	TRBV28	TRBJ2-2	TRBD2	TGTGCCAGCAGCCCGTTTCCGCGGACTAGCGGGAGAGGCACCGGGGAGCTGTTTTTT	CASSPFPRTSGRGTGELFF
.	TRBV5-1	TRBJ2-1	.	TGCGCCAGCACCCCGGGGAGGAGCTCCTACAATGAGCAGTTCTTC	CASTPGRSSYNEQFF
few	TRBV20-1	TRBJ2-7	.	TGCAGTGCTAGAGATTTCATTTTGTTCTCCTACGAGCAGTACTTC	CSARDFILFSYEQYF
many	TRBV4-3	TRBJ1-6	.	TGCGCCAGCAGCCAAGATTCCCGGGGCAGTAATTCACCCCTCCACTTT	CASSQDSRGSNSPLHF
many	TRBV10-2	TRBJ2-3	.	TGCGCCAGCAGTGAGTGGGGGCGGGGCAGCACAGATACGCAGTATTTT	CASSEWGRGSTDTQYF
few	TRBV5-1	TRBJ2-1	.	TGCGCCAGCAGCTTGGTACCGGTGAATGAGCAGTTCTTC	CASSLVPVNEQFF
many	TRBV6-5	TRBJ2-7	TRBD2	TGTGCCAGCATTTCAAGCGGGAGCTCCTACGAGCAGTACTTC	CASISSGSSYEQYF
few	TRBV28	TRBJ1-1	.	TGTGCCAGCAGTAGCTGGACACCCATGAACACTGAAGCTTTCTTT	CASSSWTPMNTEAFF
many	TRBV20-1	TRBJ2-7	TRBD2	TGCAGTGCTAGAGATCCTAGCGGGGCCTACGAGCAGTACTTC	CSARDPSGAYEQYF
many	TRBV4-1	TRBJ2-2	.	TGCGCCAGCAGCCAAGATCCCAGCCTCGCCGGGGAGCTGTTTTTT	CASSQDPSLAGELFF
.	TRBV9	TRBJ2-1	TRBD2	TGTGCCAGCACCTTTAGCGGGGGCTCCTACAATGAGCAGTTCTTC	CASTFSGGSYNEQFF